This TCR beta chain originates from a study of cytomegalovirus exposure and HLA in healthy donors. V was pared by 1 base and J by 7 bases, with 5 bases of the junction left unmatched. Germline V CDR1 and CDR2: SGHAT, FQNNGV. This CDR3 is 14 amino acids long. The PCR was carried out with 60 Vbeta primers and 13 Jbeta primers. Some clones are missing from TCRdb's copy, which holds only in-frame ones; the method was immunoSEQ multiplex PCR. This table has fewer than 100,000 clones, around 80% appearing once. Whole-study findings and limits: Roughly even sequencing depth across donors was the assumption behind the presence/absence analyses.

To note about this clone: Its target is unknown.

The clonotype originates from a male donor in good health and CMV-seropositive. The chain has TRBV11-2 and TRBJ2-5; TRBD2 aligns across 8 bases. The specimen was PBMCs. The CDR3 protein is CASSLGDGRGTQYF. The CDR3 bases are TGTGCCAGCAGCTTAGGCGACGGGAGGGGGACCCAGTACTTC.